Shown below are 7 T cell receptor beta chains from a single sample sequenced in a study of T cell responses to AZD1222 COVID-19 vaccine. This table comes from immunoSEQ multiplex PCR, and its TCRdb copy is limited to in-frame clones, with some not included. Of about 150,000 clones in the sample, over 80% were seen once. Sample: peripheral blood, taken 28 days after the second AZD1222 dose. The receptor source for this set is an adult who received the AZD1222 COVID-19 vaccine.

The chain recombines TRBV12-3 or TRBV12-4 with TRBJ2-5, with D possibly matching TRBD1 (6 bases). Trimming left V 9 bases short and J 5 bases short, with 7 bases between. The CDR3 contains 10 residues. The CDR3 nucleotides read TGTGCCAGTAGGGGGGAGACCCAGTACTTC. Its protein product is CASRGETQYF.

CDR3 bases: TGTGCCAGCAGTTCCGGGGGGGGCCTCTATGGCTACACCTTC. This encodes CASSSGGGLYGYTF. The chain carries TRBV6-5 and TRBJ1-2, with TRBD1 as a possible D gene (6 bases). This CDR3 has 14 amino acids. From germline, CDR1 is MNHEY and CDR2 SVGAGI. Deletions cut 4 bases from V and 4 bases from J, with 13 bases between.

V and J are TRBV12-3 or TRBV12-4 and TRBJ1-2; no reliable D call. This CDR3 contains 13 residues. V was trimmed by 1 base and J by 6 bases, leaving 9 bases between them. The CDR3 DNA reads as TGTGCCAGCAGTTTAGTTGTTAGTGATGGCTACACCTTC. Amino acids: CASSLVVSDGYTF.

The chain is built from TRBV4-3 and TRBJ1-2; 7 positions match TRBD1. Germline V gives CDR1 LGHNA, CDR2 YSLEER. CDR3 size: 13 residues. The V segment lost 6 bases and the J segment 8 bases; nucleotides outside the gene matches: 9. The CDR3 here is CASRITGVAGYTF. The CDR3 DNA reads as TGCGCCAGCAGGATTACAGGGGTGGCCGGCTACACCTTC.

The table lists this clone with a few counts. Other DNA sequences within the sample encode an identical CDR3. V usage is TRBV7-9 and J usage is TRBJ1-2; D is ambiguous. The CDR3 extends over 16 amino acids. Germline lookup yields CDR1 SEHNR and CDR2 FQNEAQ (reference sequence). V shed 3 bases and J shed 0 bases, with 14 bases lying between them. CDR3 sequence: CASSFGSATSNYGYTF. CDR3 bases: TGTGCCAGCAGCTTCGGCAGTGCCACGTCTAACTATGGCTACACCTTC.

The chain has TRBV7-2 and TRBJ2-7; D unresolved. The germline V and J ends were trimmed by 5 bases and 2 bases, with 13 bases remaining between them. Germline CDR1 is SGHTA and CDR2 is FQGNSA. The CDR3 contains 14 residues. CDR3 nucleotides: TGTGCCAGCAGCCAATCAAGCGTGACCTACGAGCAGTACTTC. As protein: CASSQSSVTYEQYF.

The chain links TRBV28 to TRBJ2-7; 9 bases match TRBD1. The J segment lost 1 base and the V segment lost 5 bases, leaving 6 bases of the junction unmatched. The CDR3 consists of 15 residues. Germline CDR1 is MDHEN and CDR2 is SYDVKM. CDR3 in DNA: TGTGCCAGCAGTCTCCCCGGGACAGGGTCCTACGAGCAGTACTTC. It is translated as CASSLPGTGSYEQYF.